This TCR beta chain was observed in a study of control samples from healthy donors and cancer patients. Trimming removed 5 bases from V and 4 bases from J, with 20 bases in between. The V gene's germline CDR1 is LNHDA and CDR2 SQIVND (reference sequence). This CDR3 has 16 amino acids. TCRdb keeps only in-frame clones here, not all; method: immunoSEQ multiplex PCR. The repertoire holds 90,000 or so clones, with around 83% as singletons. Sequencing was carried out using blood. V is TRBV19 and J is TRBJ2-5; possible D gene TRBD1, 5 bases. The clonotype comes from a woman aged 45 to 65 in good health. CDR3 sequence: CASSGWWQGDVETQYF. Here the CDR3 DNA reads TGTGCCAGTAGTGGCTGGTGGCAGGGCGATGTAGAGACCCAGTACTTC.